The 6 T cell receptor beta chains reported below all come from one sample, sequenced in a study of blood T cells in healthy people across ages. Together with a sample-barcoded 5' primer, a J-beta primer mix was included in a second PCR lasting roughly 6 to 12 cycles. From the 5' RACE reads, TCRdb called clonotypes with MiXCR, one entry per CDR3 protein. The table lists some 1 million distinct CDR3 sequences, around 45% of them singletons, with about 20% in the top ten. Source material: blood. All receptors derive from a woman aged 55-70 years in good health.

The J gene is TRBJ2-7, the V gene TRBV6-2 or TRBV6-3, with D perhaps matching TRBD1 (5 bases). The CDR3 totals 14 residues. Germline CDR1 is MNHEY and CDR2 is SVGEGT. Trimming took off 6 bases at V and 7 bases at J, with 19 bases between the two ends. CDR3 region: CASSHDRRYNEQYF. CDR3 coding DNA: TGTGCCAGCAGCCACGACAGAAGGTACAATGAGCAGTACTTC.

This clonotype has more than one count but fewer than ten. V gene TRBV3-1 combines with J gene TRBJ2-3, with TRBD2 matching over 11 bases. J gave up 0 bases and V 0 bases, and 11 bases lay outside the gene matches. The CDR3 covers 20 residues. The germline V gene encodes CDR1 LGHDT and CDR2 YNNKEL (reference sequence). The CDR3 protein is CASSQDPGPSGRTSTDTQYF. The CDR3 nucleotides are TGTGCCAGCAGCCAAGATCCGGGGCCTAGCGGGAGGACTAGCACAGATACGCAGTATTTT.

V usage is TRBV12-3 or TRBV12-4 and J usage is TRBJ2-1, with 7 positions matching TRBD1. Trimming at V came to 6 bases and at J to 12 bases, leaving 11 bases not matched to a gene. The CDR3 covers 13 residues. This CDR3 is CASRTGQSGWQFF. The CDR3 DNA reads as TGTGCCAGCAGAACGGGACAGTCGGGGTGGCAGTTCTTC.

V is TRBV29-1 and J is TRBJ1-2; D is ambiguous. From germline, CDR1 is SQVTM and CDR2 ANQGSEA. CDR3 size: 13 residues. The V gene lost 5 bases and the J gene lost 1 base, with 11 bases spanning the gap. CDR3 bases: TGCAGCGTTTCAAAGCCATATAACTATGGCTACACCTTC. Translated: CSVSKPYNYGYTF.

This chain uses TRBV11-2 with TRBJ2-3; 9 nucleotides align to TRBD1. CDR1 and CDR2 from the germline V gene are SGHAT and FQNNGV. V gave up 4 bases and J gave up 2 bases; unmatched junction bases: 4. This CDR3 is 15 amino acids long. The CDR3 spells CASSSDRGITDTQYF. CDR3 nucleotides: TGTGCCAGCAGCTCGGACAGGGGAATCACAGATACGCAGTATTTT.

This clonotype appeared a few times. The chain couples TRBV27 to TRBJ2-3; 8 bases are a match to TRBD2. The CDR3 consists of 17 residues. V was pared by 3 bases and J by 0 bases, with 8 bases of the junction left unmatched. The V gene's germline CDR1 is MNHEY and CDR2 SMNVEV (reference sequence). The CDR3 protein is CASSFYPQRESTDTQYF. The CDR3, as DNA: TGTGCCAGCAGTTTCTACCCCCAGCGGGAGAGCACAGATACGCAGTATTTT.